This entry lists 10 T cell receptor beta chains sequenced from one sample in a study of blood T cells in healthy people across ages. A second PCR of about 7 to 11 cycles used a sample-barcoded 5' primer and a J-beta primer mix. TCRdb itself ran the 5' RACE reads through MiXCR, one entry per CDR3 protein. This table has 780,000 or so distinct CDR3 sequences, more than 50% appearing once. The material sequenced was blood. The receptor source for this set is a man aged 40-49 years in good health.

The chain couples TRBV11-2 to TRBJ2-1; D is perhaps TRBD2 (6 bases). Germline V gives CDR1 SGHAT, CDR2 FQNNGV. The V gene lost 8 bases and the J gene lost 7 bases, with 18 bases spanning the gap. This CDR3 contains 14 residues. In DNA form, the CDR3 reads TGTGCCAGCGGCGGGATTAACGGTAGGAATGAGCAGTTCTTC. Its translation is CASGGINGRNEQFF.

Ten or more counts support this clonotype. The chain carries TRBV20-1 and TRBJ1-2; D is unresolved. The CDR3 covers 12 residues. Trimming shortened V by 3 bases and J by 3 bases, and 8 bases separated the two germline ends. Germline V lookup: CDR1 DFQATT, CDR2 SNEGSKA (reference sequence). CDR3 amino acids: CSARVNDYGYTF. In DNA form, the CDR3 reads TGCAGTGCTAGGGTCAACGACTATGGCTACACCTTC.

This chain connects TRBV27 to TRBJ1-4, with D perhaps TRBD1 (5 bases). From germline, CDR1 is MNHEY and CDR2 SMNVEV (reference sequence). V was clipped by 2 bases and J by 13 bases, with 17 bases between them. CDR3 length: 14 amino acids. CDR3 bases: TGTGCCAGCAGTTTAGGGGCAGGGCAGTTTAGACTGTTTTTT. It translates to CASSLGAGQFRLFF.

The genes are TRBV29-1 and TRBJ2-3, with 7 bases lining up with TRBD2. V lost 5 bases to trimming and J lost 4 bases; unmatched junction nucleotides: 21. The CDR3 is 18 residues long. Per germline, CDR1 SQVTM and CDR2 ANQGSEA. The CDR3 DNA reads TGCAGCGTTCCGAGATCGCCGGGACTATCTCAAGAATCAGATACGCAGTATTTT. Its translation is CSVPRSPGLSQESDTQYF.

The rearrangement links TRBV4-1 to TRBJ2-7; D tentatively reads TRBD1 or TRBD2 (5 bases each). The V gene lost 1 base and the J gene lost 0 bases, with 19 bases spanning the gap. Per germline, CDR1 MGHRA and CDR2 YSYEKL. There are 18 residues in the CDR3. The CDR3 spells CASSQVQTGASSSYEQYF. CDR3 bases: TGCGCCAGCAGCCAAGTTCAAACCGGGGCTTCTAGCTCCTACGAGCAGTACTTC.

The genes are TRBV29-1 and TRBJ2-1, with D possibly TRBD1 on 5 matching bases. The CDR3 runs 10 residues. The germline V gene encodes CDR1 SQVTM and CDR2 ANQGSEA. The CDR3 region has the DNA TGCAGTGTACAGGACAATGAGCAGTTCTTC. Translation: CSVQDNEQFF.

The rearrangement joins TRBV12-3 or TRBV12-4 to TRBJ1-1; TRBD1 matches 7 bases. CDR3 length: 13 amino acids. V shed 2 bases, J shed 7 bases, and the junction held 4 bases outside the gene matches. CDR3 in amino acids: CASSLQGVGEAFF. The DNA for the CDR3 is TGTGCCAGCAGTTTACAGGGGGTAGGTGAAGCTTTCTTT.

The chain combines TRBV10-3 with TRBJ1-5; weak D call: TRBD1 (6 bases). The CDR3 extends over 15 amino acids. The V gene's germline CDR1 is ENHRY and CDR2 SYGVKD. The V and J ends lost 3 bases and 11 bases respectively, with 20 bases between them. Written as DNA, the CDR3 is TGTGCCATCAGTGAAGCGCCGGGACAAGGGAAGACCCAGCATTTT. Residues: CAISEAPGQGKTQHF.

The chain combines TRBV18 with TRBJ1-5, with 8 bases aligning to TRBD1. J lost 7 bases, V lost 3 bases, and 5 bases had no gene match. Germline CDR1 KGHSH, CDR2 LQKENI. The CDR3 runs 14 residues. Here the CDR3 reads CASSPRTGKQPQHF. DNA for the CDR3: TGTGCCAGCTCACCTCGGACAGGGAAACAGCCCCAGCATTTT.

The chain joins TRBV6-1 to TRBJ2-7; tentatively, D is TRBD2 (5 bases). Trimming shortened V by 2 bases and J by 4 bases, and 12 bases separated the two germline ends. The germline V gene encodes CDR1 MNHNS and CDR2 SASEGT. This CDR3 is built from 14 residues. The chain's CDR3 is CASSELRRAYEQYF. CDR3 bases: TGTGCCAGCAGTGAACTCAGGCGGGCATACGAGCAGTACTTC.